This TCR beta chain was captured in a study of shared clonotypes between healthy human individuals. General study findings and limits: Clonotype sharing among the donors was expected to vary with sequencing depth. Rarefaction showed that sequencing of sorted subsets was incomplete (despite large depth).

Clones were sequenced by immunoSEQ multiplex PCR, and TCRdb holds only the in-frame ones, with some missing. The sample consists of roughly 2.1 million clones, just over 90% of them appearing once. A word on this clone: The antigen is unknown.

Naive CD8 cells comprised CD45RO-negative, CCR7-positively selected cells, excluding terminally differentiated effector memory CD45RA+ cells. J was trimmed by 3 bases and V by 4 bases; bases with no gene match: 5. The CDR3 is 14 amino acids. The germline V gene has CDR1 SGHDN and CDR2 FVKESK. The chain combines TRBV14 with TRBJ1-1; 7 bases line up with TRBD1. The sequencing sample was made of naive CD8+ T cells from PBMCs. The TCR comes from a man between 18 and 29 years old in good health. Some clones in this sample may be carry-over from other donors' samples. CDR3 sequence reads: CASSLTGVHTEAFF. CDR3 DNA sequence: TGTGCCAGCAGCCTTACAGGGGTTCACACTGAAGCTTTCTTT.